This TCR beta chain comes out of a study of blood T cell repertoires in COVID-19. Study-wide context: Samples taken during acute and convalescent COVID-19 were collected in the United States, Italy and Spain.

Trimming pared 4 bases from V and 4 bases from J, leaving 15 bases between. Germline-derived CDR1 and CDR2 are KGHDR and SFDVKD. The CDR3 totals 15 residues. Original processing methods: Scientists estimated how many nucleated cells there were by amplifying reference gene primers. Clones were read by immunoSEQ multiplex PCR, and TCRdb kept only the in-frame ones, dropping some. Clone size and V and J calls were adopted from that table, with D and trimming inferred from the DNA. Among 120,000 to 150,000 clones listed, about 86% were seen once. The clonotype comes from a human donor in a cohort sampled during active COVID-19. The sequenced sample was peripheral blood. The rearrangement links TRBV24-1 to TRBJ2-5, with D possibly being TRBD2 (6 bases). CDR3 bases: TGTGCCACCAGTGACCCCGGGACGGAGGGAGAGACCCAGTACTTC. Its translation: CATSDPGTEGETQYF.